A selection of T cell receptor beta chains follows, all from one sample in a study of breast tumors, draining lymph nodes, adjacent tissues. Via MiXCR, TCRdb re-called the multiplex PCR reads, giving one row per CDR3 protein. The sample comprises around 230,000 distinct CDR3 sequences, about 34% of which are singletons, and around 1.5% rests with the top ten. The source material was axillary lymph node tissue. These receptors all stem from a female donor with breast cancer. Some clones in this sample may be carry-over from other donors' samples. CDR3s include the opening cysteine and the closing phenylalanine or tryptophan. D genes are given only for firm matches. For some rows the clone size is stated as once, few or many, or as a class when expanded; others skip it.

>.|15|TRBJ2-7|TRBV6-1|TRBD2
TGTGCCAGCAGGGGGCGGGAGAGCAGTAACGGCGAGCAGTACTTC
CASRGRESSNGEQYF
>many|13|TRBJ2-7|TRBV6-2/TRBV6-3|TRBD2
TGTGCCAGTGAAGCGGGATTGTCCTACGAGCAGTACTTC
CASEAGLSYEQYF
>few|14|TRBJ2-5|TRBV27|.
TGTGCCAGCAGAAGGGCAGGGAACCAAGAGACCCAGTACTTC
CASRRAGNQETQYF
>many|13|TRBJ2-5|TRBV11-3|.
TGTGCCAGCAGCTTGAACAGCCAAGAGACCCAGTACTTC
CASSLNSQETQYF
>many|14|TRBJ1-2|TRBV20-1|.
TGCAGTGCTACCGAAGTGTTTCAGAACTATGGCTACACCTTC
CSATEVFQNYGYTF
>many|13|TRBJ1-2|TRBV10-3|.
TGTGCCATCTCTACAGAGAGTAACTATGGCTACACCTTC
CAISTESNYGYTF
>.|14|TRBJ1-5|TRBV30|TRBD1
TGTGCCTGGGATGACAGGGGGCCTAGGGAGCCCCAGCATTTT
CAWDDRGPREPQHF
>many|17|TRBJ1-6|TRBV6-6|.
TGTGCCAGCAGTCACTCTCCCGTCGGGGTTAGGGATTCACCCCTCCACTTT
CASSHSPVGVRDSPLHF
>many|17|TRBJ2-7|TRBV4-1|.
TGCGCCAGCAGCCAAGAGCGATCGGACGCTTACTCCTACGAGCAGTACTTC
CASSQERSDAYSYEQYF
>many|15|TRBJ1-5|TRBV20-1|.
TGCAGTGCTAGGCCAGGGAGGATTCCGAATCAGCCCCAGCATTTT
CSARPGRIPNQPQHF
>many|13|TRBJ2-5|TRBV18|TRBD1
TGTGCCAGCTCCCAGGGGGCCCAAGAGACCCAGTACTTC
CASSQGAQETQYF
>many|16|TRBJ2-3|TRBV20-1|.
TGCAGTGCTCACCTAGAGGGGGTTACTAGCACAGATACGCAGTATTTT
CSAHLEGVTSTDTQYF
>many|14|TRBJ2-7|TRBV20-1|TRBD2
TGCAGTACTACCCGGACTAGCGGAGCGGGGGAGCAGTACTTC
CSTTRTSGAGEQYF
>.|11|TRBJ1-2|TRBV18|.
TGTGCCAGCTCACCAAGCGAGGGCTACACCTTC
CASSPSEGYTF
>many|12|TRBJ2-5|TRBV28|.
TGTGCCAGCAAACGGCGGGAAGAGACCCAGTACTTC
CASKRREETQYF
>many|15|TRBJ2-3|TRBV20-1|TRBD2
TGCAGTGCTAGGCCGAGTCTAGCGGGAGCAGATACGCAGTATTTT
CSARPSLAGADTQYF
>few|13|TRBJ2-1|TRBV6-2/TRBV6-3|.
TGTGCCAGCAGGAGGAGACCCTACAATGAGCAGTTCTTC
CASRRRPYNEQFF
>many|17|TRBJ2-3|TRBV5-1|.
TGCGCCAGCAGCTTGGTAGGAGCGGGCACAAGGGGGGATACGCAGTATTTT
CASSLVGAGTRGDTQYF
>.|14|TRBJ2-7|TRBV11-2|.
TGTGCCAGCAACCCCACAGGATTCTCCTACGAGCAGTACTTC
CASNPTGFSYEQYF
>many|14|TRBJ2-1|TRBV4-3|.
TGCGCCAGCAGCCCGGAGGGGGGGAGAGTCGAGCAGTTCTTC
CASSPEGGRVEQFF
>few|14|TRBJ1-5|TRBV28|.
TGTGCCAGCAGTTTCCGGGGCCGCAATCAGCCCCAGCATTTT
CASSFRGRNQPQHF
>many|11|TRBJ2-7|TRBV29-1|.
TGCAGCGTTGCTGAACCCCACGAGCAGTACTTC
CSVAEPHEQYF
>many|13|TRBJ2-7|TRBV5-1|.
TGCGCCAGCAGCGTGGACAAGATCTACGAGCAGTACTTC
CASSVDKIYEQYF
>.|17|TRBJ2-1|TRBV6-2/TRBV6-3|TRBD1
TGTGCCAGCAGACGCCGCGGTTTCACAGGGGTGGACAATGAGCAGTTCTTC
CASRRRGFTGVDNEQFF
>once|16|TRBJ2-1|TRBV19|TRBD2
TGTGCCAGTAGTATAGAGCGGGAGGGGAGAAACAATGAGCAGTTCTTC
CASSIEREGRNNEQFF
>.|17|TRBJ2-1|TRBV30|TRBD2
TGTGCCTGGAGCCCCCAAGAGCGGGAGGGAGGCTACAATGAGCAGTTCTTC
CAWSPQEREGGYNEQFF
>.|14|TRBJ2-7|TRBV10-3|TRBD1
TGTGCCATCAGTGGGGGGGGACAGGGCTACGAGCAGTACTTC
CAISGGGQGYEQYF
>many|12|TRBJ2-3|TRBV20-1|.
TGCAGCCGGTTGGCATCCACAGATACGCAGTATTTT
CSRLASTDTQYF
>many|13|TRBJ2-5|TRBV5-1|.
TGCGCCAGCAGCCCCGGGAGAGTAGAGACCCAGTACTTC
CASSPGRVETQYF
>many|15|TRBJ2-3|TRBV6-4|.
TGTGCCAGCAGTGTAAGCCAGGGAGGTACAGATACGCAGTATTTT
CASSVSQGGTDTQYF
>many|14|TRBJ1-5|TRBV29-1|TRBD1
TGCAGCGTTTCACAGGGGGCGGATCGTGAGCCCCAGCATTTT
CSVSQGADREPQHF
>many|14|TRBJ2-1|TRBV19|.
TGTGCCAGTAGTATGGCCAGAAACTACAATGAGCAGCTCTTC
CASSMARNYNEQLF
>.|14|TRBJ2-6|TRBV20-1|TRBD1
TGCAGTGCTACAGTCAGGGGGCAGGCCAACGTCCTGACTTTC
CSATVRGQANVLTF
>.|18|TRBJ1-1|TRBV5-1|TRBD1
TGCGCCAGCAGAAATAACCGGGACAGGGGTTCTTCGGGCACTGAAGCTTTCTTT
CASRNNRDRGSSGTEAFF
>.|13|TRBJ1-2|TRBV5-6|.
TGTGCCAGCAGCTTTACCCGACGGCATGGCTACACCTTC
CASSFTRRHGYTF
>.|14|TRBJ1-2|TRBV9|.
TGTGCCAGCAGCGTAGACGGTACTAACTATGGCTACACCTTC
CASSVDGTNYGYTF
>.|13|TRBJ1-2|TRBV12-5|.
TGTGCTAGTGGTTCCGGACAAACGTCGGGCTACACCTTC
CASGSGQTSGYTF
>many|15|TRBJ1-4|TRBV27|.
TGTGCCAGCAGTCAGGGGAGAGGATTGGGGGAAAAACTGTTTTTT
CASSQGRGLGEKLFF
>many|15|TRBJ2-1|TRBV6-6|TRBD2
TGTGCCAGCAGTTACCCGCGGGGGAACTACAATGAGCAGTTCTTC
CASSYPRGNYNEQFF
>few|14|TRBJ1-3|TRBV7-9|.
TGTGCCAGCAGCTCCACAGGGTATGGAAACACCATATATTTT
CASSSTGYGNTIYF
>.|13|TRBJ2-7|TRBV5-1|.
TGCGCCAGCAGCTCCGATCAGGGTAACGACCAGTACTTC
CASSSDQGNDQYF
>many|14|TRBJ2-5|TRBV11-2|TRBD1
TGTGCCAGCAGCCAGGGACAGGGGGCAGAGACCCAGTACTTC
CASSQGQGAETQYF